The 21 T cell receptor beta chains listed next were all sequenced from one sample in a study of cytomegalovirus exposure and HLA in healthy donors. Amplification used 60 Vbeta primers and 13 Jbeta primers. Using immunoSEQ multiplex PCR, the repertoire was profiled, and TCRdb retains in-frame clones only, with some absent. The sample includes about 96,000 clones, roughly 79% of them seen just once. Sequencing input: PBMCs. The origin of the receptors is a woman between 65 and 79 years old in good health and CMV-seropositive.

The chain has TRBV27 and TRBJ1-5; 9 bases agree with TRBD1. Germline V lookup: CDR1 MNHEY, CDR2 SMNVEV (reference sequence). The CDR3 is 14 amino acids. V dropped 6 bases and J dropped 7; count of bases not matched to a gene: 7. CDR3 nucleotides: TGTGCCAGCAGGGGACAGGGTCTCAGCCAGCCCCAGCATTTT. Its protein product is CASRGQGLSQPQHF.

CDR3 loop: CASSPAGSIAYNEQFF. The CDR3 region has the DNA TGTGCCAGCTCACCGGCGGGAAGTATAGCCTACAATGAGCAGTTCTTC. J is TRBJ2-1 and V is TRBV18; maybe TRBD2 (6 bases). Germline assignment: CDR1 KGHSH and CDR2 LQKENI. The CDR3 consists of 16 residues. Trimming stripped 3 bases from V and 2 bases from J, with 14 bases between.

This chain joins TRBV5-6 and TRBJ2-2, with 15 nucleotides matching TRBD2. V was clipped by 4 bases and J by 7 bases; unmatched bases: 8. This CDR3 has 17 residues. Per germline, CDR1 SGHDT and CDR2 YYEEEE. As DNA, the CDR3 is TGTGCCAGCAGCATCCGGACTAGCGGGAGGGCCGGCGGGGAGCTGTTTTTT. Encoded protein: CASSIRTSGRAGGELFF.

The rearrangement links TRBV28 to TRBJ2-1; no firm D call. CDR3 length: 11 residues. The V end was cut by 10 bases, the J end by 7 bases, with 11 bases between. CDR1 is MDHEN, CDR2 SYDVKM, per germline. The CDR3 DNA sequence: TGTGCCATTGCAGGCGATAATGAGCAGTTCTTC. Residues: CAIAGDNEQFF.

The CDR3 region is CASSTGQGQETQYF. CDR3 in DNA: TGTGCCAGCAGTACGGGACAGGGCCAAGAGACCCAGTACTTC. The V call is TRBV7-9, the J call TRBJ2-5; 9 bases are shared with TRBD1. Per the germline V gene, CDR1 is SEHNR and CDR2 is FQNEAQ (reference sequence). The CDR3 has 14 amino acids. The V segment lost 6 bases and the J segment 1 base; nucleotides outside the gene matches: 3.

V and J are TRBV9 and TRBJ2-5; D might be TRBD2 (6 bases). The last part of the DNA fits TRBJ2-7 better; the J call may be wrong. The V gene's germline CDR1 is SGDLS and CDR2 YYNGEE. This CDR3 is built from 14 residues. The CDR3 DNA is TGTGCCAGCAGCGTAGGGGGGGAGTCTTCCGAGCAGTACTTC. It codes for CASSVGGESSEQYF.

This chain connects TRBV29-1 to TRBJ2-7; D perhaps matches TRBD2 (5 bases). The CDR3 is 11 residues long. Between the trimmed V and J ends, which lost 3 bases and 3 bases, there was a span of 6 bases. Per germline, CDR1 SQVTM and CDR2 ANQGSEA. CDR3 residues: CSVDEGYEQYF. In DNA, the CDR3 is TGCAGCGTTGATGAGGGCTACGAGCAGTACTTC.

The chain is built from TRBV21-1 and TRBJ1-1. TRBV21-1 is marked as a pseudogene. The CDR3 runs to 14 residues. The CDR3 is CASSKGRGSAEAFF. CDR3 in DNA: TGTGCCAGCAGCAAAGGGCGGGGTAGCGCTGAAGCTTTCTTT.

The chain couples TRBV18 to TRBJ1-5; a possible D gene is TRBD1 (6 bases). The CDR3 sequence is 14 residues long. V shed 6 bases and J shed 4 bases, with 13 bases lying between them. Germline lookup yields CDR1 KGHSH and CDR2 LQKENI. CDR3 coding DNA: TGTGCCAGCTCCCCAGGGACATGGAATCAGCCCCAGCATTTT. Residues: CASSPGTWNQPQHF.

About this clone: A read error may produce the germline difference seen at one junction end. J is TRBJ1-5 and V is TRBV7-7, with D perhaps matching TRBD1 (5 bases). The length of the CDR3 is 14 residues. Germline-derived CDR1 and CDR2 are SSHAT and FNYEAQ (reference sequence). DNA for the CDR3: TGTGCTAGCAGCGTCAACGGGGGGGATCAGCCCCAGCATTTT. Its translation is CASSVNGGDQPQHF.

The V gene is TRBV2, the J gene TRBJ1-5; possibly TRBD1 for D (6 bases). Germline CDR1 SNHLY, CDR2 FYNNEI. CDR3 length equals 14 residues. V was cut by 8 bases and J by 5 bases, with 16 bases left in between. In DNA form, the CDR3 reads TGTGCCAGCGGGAAGGGGGGGGGACATCAGCCCCAGCATTTT. It specifies CASGKGGGHQPQHF.

The genes are TRBV5-4 and TRBJ2-7; maybe TRBD1 (6 bases). The CDR3 covers 14 residues. Germline V lookup: CDR1 SGHNT, CDR2 YYREEE (reference sequence). V lost 2 bases and J 2 bases, leaving 11 bases between the germline ends. The CDR3 reads CASSLPGTTYEQYF. The CDR3 nucleotides are TGTGCCAGCAGCTTACCCGGGACAACCTACGAGCAGTACTTC.

The rearrangement uses TRBV7-2 and TRBJ1-5; TRBD1 might be the D (5 bases). Per the germline V gene, CDR1 is SGHTA and CDR2 is FQGNSA. This CDR3 is built from 16 residues. Trimming took off 0 bases at V and 6 bases at J, with 15 bases between the two ends. The CDR3 bases are TGTGCCAGCAGCTTAGCGACGGGGGGTGGTGGTCAGCCCCAGCATTTT. Its protein product is CASSLATGGGGQPQHF.

This chain links TRBV19 with TRBJ1-5, with D possibly TRBD1 on 6 matching bases. The V end was cut by 3 bases, the J end by 3 bases, with 12 bases between. Germline loops: CDR1 LNHDA, CDR2 SQIVND (reference sequence). This CDR3 has 15 residues. CDR3 residues: CASSISGGPNQPQHF. As DNA, the CDR3 is TGTGCCAGTAGTATTTCTGGGGGCCCCAATCAGCCCCAGCATTTT.

This clone was seen many times. This rearrangement joins TRBV28 to TRBJ1-1, with D hard to call. The CDR3 consists of 13 residues. CDR1 MDHEN and CDR2 SYDVKM come from the germline V gene. The germline V and J ends were trimmed by 3 bases and 1 base, with 6 bases remaining between them. The CDR3 is CASSLRQNTEAFF. CDR3 DNA sequence: TGTGCCAGCAGTTTGAGGCAGAACACTGAAGCTTTCTTT.

The rearrangement links TRBV18 to TRBJ1-5; D unresolved. Trimming took 1 base from V and 0 from J, leaving 7 bases between them. Germline V gene lookup returns CDR1 KGHSH and CDR2 LQKENI. The CDR3 consists of 15 residues. The CDR3 spells CASSPRADSNQPQHF. CDR3 DNA: TGTGCCAGCTCACCACGCGCCGATAGCAATCAGCCCCAGCATTTT.

This clone was detected a few times. Relative to the germline gene, one junction end is altered; a read error may explain this. The chain combines TRBV7-9 with TRBJ2-5; the D is unclear. CDR3 length equals 11 residues. Germline V gene sequence: CDR1 SEHNR, CDR2 FQNEAQ (reference sequence). The chain's CDR3 is CSSSFGETQYF. In DNA form, the CDR3 reads TGTTCCAGCAGCTTCGGAGAGACCCAGTACTTC.

The CDR3 loop is CASSYLGGRQETQYF. CDR3 in DNA: TGTGCCAGCAGCTACCTGGGGGGGCGACAAGAGACCCAGTACTTC. The chain uses TRBV5-8 and TRBJ2-5, with a possible D match to TRBD2 (7 bases). Germline V lookup: CDR1 SGHTS, CDR2 YDEGEE. The ends were cut back, 3 bases at V and 2 bases at J, with 14 bases in the middle. The CDR3 has 15 residues.

The chain links TRBV9 to TRBJ2-2; 7 bases map to TRBD2. CDR1 and CDR2 (germline): SGDLS, YYNGEE. V shed 4 bases and J 1 base; nucleotides not matched to a gene: 10. The CDR3 length is 17 residues. CDR3 sequence: CASSSQIGGLNTGELFF. CDR3 in DNA: TGTGCCAGCAGCTCACAAATCGGGGGGTTGAACACCGGGGAGCTGTTTTTT.

The CDR3: CASNQQAQETQYF. The CDR3 nucleotides read TGTGCCAGCAACCAGCAGGCGCAAGAGACCCAGTACTTC. V gene TRBV9 combines with J gene TRBJ2-5; D is ambiguous. The germline V and J ends were trimmed by 6 bases and 2 bases, with 11 bases remaining between them. The germline gives CDR1 SGDLS, CDR2 YYNGEE. This CDR3 spans 13 amino acids.

This chain connects TRBV7-8 to TRBJ1-6; D is perhaps TRBD1 (6 bases). The germline CDR1 and CDR2 sequences are SGHVS and FQNEAQ. V lost 6 bases and J 8 bases, leaving 11 bases between the germline ends. The CDR3 runs to 13 residues. The chain's CDR3 is CASSLQGYSPLHF. The DNA for the CDR3 is TGTGCCAGCAGTTTACAGGGCTATTCACCCCTCCACTTT.